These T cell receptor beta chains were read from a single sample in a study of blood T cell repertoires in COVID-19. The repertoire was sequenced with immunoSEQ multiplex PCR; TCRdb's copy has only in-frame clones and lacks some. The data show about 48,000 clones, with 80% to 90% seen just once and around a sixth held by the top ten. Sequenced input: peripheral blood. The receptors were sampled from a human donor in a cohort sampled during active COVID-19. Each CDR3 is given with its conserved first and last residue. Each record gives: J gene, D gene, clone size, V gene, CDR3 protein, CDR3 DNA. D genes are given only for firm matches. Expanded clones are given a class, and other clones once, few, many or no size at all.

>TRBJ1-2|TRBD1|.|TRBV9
CASSVGEGQGFYGYTF
TGTGCCAGCAGCGTAGGTGAAGGACAGGGCTTCTATGGCTACACCTTC
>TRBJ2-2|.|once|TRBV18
CASSPLGGPNTGELFF
TGTGCCAGCTCACCACTAGGAGGCCCGAACACCGGGGAGCTGTTTTTT
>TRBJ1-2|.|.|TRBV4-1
CASRAGPARGYTF
TGCGCCAGCAGAGCCGGTCCCGCACGGGGCTACACCTTC
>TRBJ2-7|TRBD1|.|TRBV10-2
CATEDRGSLGSEQYF
TGCGCCACCGAAGACAGGGGATCATTGGGTTCCGAGCAGTACTTC
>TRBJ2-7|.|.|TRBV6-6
CASSGHYEQYF
TGTGCCAGCAGTGGACACTACGAGCAGTACTTC
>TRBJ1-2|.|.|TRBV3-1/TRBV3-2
CASSQESRDYGYTF
TGTGCCAGCAGCCAAGAGTCCAGGGACTATGGCTACACCTTC
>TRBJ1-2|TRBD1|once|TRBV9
CASNGNRDRERPGGYTF
TGTGCCAGCAACGGCAACCGGGACAGGGAGCGCCCTGGTGGCTACACCTTC
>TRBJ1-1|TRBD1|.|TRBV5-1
CASSFRQGALYTEAFF
TGCGCCAGCAGCTTTCGACAGGGGGCTTTGTACACTGAAGCTTTCTTT
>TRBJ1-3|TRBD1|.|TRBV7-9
CASSPNVRQGSGNTIYF
TGTGCCAGCAGCCCAAACGTACGACAGGGGTCTGGAAACACCATATATTTT
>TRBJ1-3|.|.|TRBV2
CASRDSGGNTIYF
TGTGCCAGCAGGGACTCGGGTGGAAACACCATATATTTT
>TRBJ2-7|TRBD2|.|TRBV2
CASGGGRGSYEQYF
TGTGCCAGCGGCGGGGGTCGAGGGTCCTACGAGCAGTACTTC
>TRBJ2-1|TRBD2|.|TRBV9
CASSPGASGSSYNEQFF
TGTGCCAGCAGCCCCGGCGCTAGCGGTAGCTCCTACAATGAGCAGTTCTTC
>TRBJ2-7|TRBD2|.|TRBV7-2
CASSLARWRGGQYEQYF
TGTGCCAGCAGCTTAGCGCGGTGGCGGGGGGGCCAGTACGAGCAGTACTTC
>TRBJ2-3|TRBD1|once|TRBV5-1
CASSFTGASTDTQYF
TGCGCCAGCAGCTTTACAGGGGCAAGCACAGATACGCAGTATTTT
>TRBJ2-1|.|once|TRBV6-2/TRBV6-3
CASSHRGGPWNEQFF
TGTGCCAGCAGCCACCGCGGGGGCCCTTGGAATGAGCAGTTCTTC
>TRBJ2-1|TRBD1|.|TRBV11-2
CASSQQGSSYNEQFF
TGTGCCAGCAGCCAACAGGGGAGCTCCTACAATGAGCAGTTCTTC
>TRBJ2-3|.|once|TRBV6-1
CASSESRGADTQYF
TGTGCCAGCAGTGAGAGCAGGGGGGCAGATACGCAGTATTTT
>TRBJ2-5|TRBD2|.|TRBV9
CASSAGLAGLETQYF
TGTGCCAGCAGCGCGGGACTAGCGGGGCTAGAGACCCAGTACTTC
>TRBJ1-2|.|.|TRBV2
CASSELRVGGYTF
TGTGCCAGCAGTGAATTGAGGGTCGGTGGCTACACCTTC
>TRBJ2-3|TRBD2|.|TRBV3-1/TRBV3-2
CASSSGRGTDTQYF
TGTGCCAGCAGCAGCGGGAGGGGCACAGATACGCAGTATTTT